These 10 T cell receptor gamma chains originate from one sample sequenced in a study of gamma-delta chains in newborns, infants, children (dated by TCRdb to about 2019). TCRdb shows the sequencer as Illumina MiSeq. TCRdb called clones afresh from the public reads with CATT; identical DNA rows were later merged. The sample table contains some 2,100 gamma-chain clones; only one count was recorded for roughly 30% of them. More than 35% of the sample is held by the ten biggest clonotypes. Sequencing was carried out using blood. The receptor source for this set is a child who was a newborn, infant or young child, either healthy, febrile or measles-vaccinated (not recorded which).

By sample fraction, this clone is medium-sized. DNA for the CDR3: TGTGCCTTGTGGGAGCATCTTAAGAAACTCTTT. It encodes CALWEHLKKLF. V gene TRGV9 combines with J gene TRGJ1 or TRGJ2. V trimming: 3 bases; J trimming: 9 bases; junction bases outside the gene matches: 5. In germline, CDR1 is GITISATS, CDR2 ISYDGTV (reference sequence). The CDR3 sequence is 11 residues long.

This clone was seen a few times. V and J are TRGV2 and TRGJ1 or TRGJ2. Per germline, CDR1 EGSNGY and CDR2 YDSYNSKV. The CDR3 is 12 amino acids. V gave up 3 bases and J gave up 1 base; unmatched junction bases: 0. In DNA form, the CDR3 reads TGTGCCACCTGGGACAATTATTATAAGAAACTCTTT. Protein sequence: CATWDNYYKKLF.

This clone was picked up a small number of times. The J gene is TRGJP, the V gene TRGV9. Germline CDR1 GITISATS, CDR2 ISYDGTV (reference sequence). The CDR3 has 16 residues. The junction had 4 bases not matched to a gene; V was cut back by 4 bases and J by 4 bases. CDR3 amino acids: CALWDHQELGKKIKVF. Here the CDR3 DNA reads TGTGCCTTGTGGGACCATCAAGAGTTGGGCAAAAAAATCAAGGTATTT.

With respect to this clone: A read error may explain this, as a much larger clone is one base away. The chain uses TRGV9 and TRGJP. The CDR3 length is 14 residues. Per germline, CDR1 GITISATS and CDR2 ISYDGTV (reference sequence). The trim removed 0 bases at V and 12 bases at J, leaving 2 bases unmatched. The DNA of the CDR3 is TGTGCCTTGTGGGAGGTGCCGGGCAAAAAAATCAAGGTATTT. Protein sequence: CALWEVPGKKIKVF.

The V call is TRGV9, the J call TRGJP. The CDR3 spans 15 residues. The germline CDR1 and CDR2 sequences are GITISATS and ISYDGTV (reference sequence). V shed 2 bases and J 11 bases; nucleotides not matched to a gene: 6. CDR3 sequence (DNA): TGTGCCTTGTGGGAGGGTGCGATGGGCAAAAAAATCAAGGTATTT. Translation: CALWEGAMGKKIKVF.

This clone appeared once. The chain combines TRGV9 with TRGJP. CDR3 length: 18 residues. Germline CDR1 is GITISATS and CDR2 is ISYDGTV (reference sequence). V was clipped by 0 bases and J by 7 bases; unmatched bases: 9. As DNA, the CDR3 is TGTGCCTTGTGGGAGGTGCACTCCCCCGAGTTGGGCAAAAAAATCAAGGTATTT. As protein: CALWEVHSPELGKKIKVF.

The rearrangement joins TRGV9 to TRGJP. V gave up 0 bases and J gave up 1 base; unmatched junction bases: 6. Germline V gene data show CDR1 as GITISATS and CDR2 as ISYDGTV (reference sequence). This CDR3 spans 19 amino acids. The CDR3 DNA sequence: TGTGCCTTGTGGGAGGTGCAAGCCGGGCAAGAGTTGGGCAAAAAAATCAAGGTATTT. Translated, it gives CALWEVQAGQELGKKIKVF.

This clone came up a few times. Since a much larger clone is just one base distant, this may be a read error. Distinct nucleotide sequences in the sample also encode this CDR3. This rearrangement joins TRGV9 to TRGJP. Trimming took 1 base from V and 7 from J; bases not matched to a gene: 4. The CDR3 consists of 16 residues. Per the germline V gene, CDR1 is GITISATS and CDR2 is ISYDGTV (reference sequence). CDR3 nucleotides: TGTGCCTTGTGGGAGGTTAGGGAGTTGGGCAAAAAAATCAAGGTATTT. It translates to CALWEVRELGKKIKVF.

This clone was observed once. The genes are TRGV9 and TRGJP. J gave up 6 bases and V 2 bases, and 10 bases lay outside the gene matches. CDR1 GITISATS and CDR2 ISYDGTV come from the germline V gene (reference sequence). CDR3 length equals 18 residues. Written as DNA, the CDR3 is TGTGCCTTGTGGGAGGGTACGTTGAGAGAGTTGGGCAAAAAAATCAAGGTATTT. Encoded protein: CALWEGTLRELGKKIKVF.

By sample fraction, this clone is large. A single base separates this from a much larger clone, so it may be a read error. The same CDR3 is also encoded by other DNA sequences in this sample. The rearrangement links TRGV9 to TRGJP. The CDR3 is 15 residues long. Germline CDR1 GITISATS, CDR2 ISYDGTV (reference sequence). V shed 3 bases and J 5 bases; nucleotides not matched to a gene: 1. The CDR3 region is CALWEKELGKKIKVF. DNA for the CDR3: TGTGCCTTGTGGGAGAAAGAGTTGGGCAAAAAAATCAAGGTATTT.